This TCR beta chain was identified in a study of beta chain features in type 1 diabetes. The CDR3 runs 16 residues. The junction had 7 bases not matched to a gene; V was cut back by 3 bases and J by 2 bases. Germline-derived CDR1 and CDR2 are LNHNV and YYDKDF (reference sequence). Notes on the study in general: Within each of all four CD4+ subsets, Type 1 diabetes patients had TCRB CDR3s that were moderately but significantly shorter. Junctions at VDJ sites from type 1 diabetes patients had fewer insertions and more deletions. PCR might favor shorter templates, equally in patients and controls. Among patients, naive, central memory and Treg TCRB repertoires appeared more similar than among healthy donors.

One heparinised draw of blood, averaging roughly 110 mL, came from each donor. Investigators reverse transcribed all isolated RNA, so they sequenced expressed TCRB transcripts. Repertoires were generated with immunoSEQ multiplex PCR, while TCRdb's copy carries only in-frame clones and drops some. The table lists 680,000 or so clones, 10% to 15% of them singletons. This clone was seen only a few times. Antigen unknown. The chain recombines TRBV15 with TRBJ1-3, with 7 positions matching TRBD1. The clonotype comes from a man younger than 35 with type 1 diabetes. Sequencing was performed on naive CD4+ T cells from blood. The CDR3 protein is CATSRAGDRTGNTIYF. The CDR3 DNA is TGTGCCACCAGCAGGGCCGGGGACAGAACTGGAAACACCATATATTTT.